These T cell receptor beta chains were read from a single sample in a study of cytomegalovirus exposure and HLA in healthy donors. The data were produced by immunoSEQ multiplex PCR, yet TCRdb's version contains in-frame clones alone and is incomplete. The sample has some 69,000 clones; roughly 94% are singletons. The sample was PBMCs. The receptors originated from a man aged 18-30 years in good health and CMV-seropositive. CDR3s include the opening cysteine and the closing phenylalanine or tryptophan. Each record gives: clone size, J gene, V gene, D gene, CDR3 protein, CDR3 DNA. The D gene is left open where the match is weak. Size is omitted from some rows. Given values are once, few, many or a class for expanded clones.

>-|TRBJ2-7|TRBV4-3|-
CASSQQGRGYEQYF
TGCGCCAGCAGCCAACAGGGAAGGGGCTACGAGCAGTACTTC
>-|TRBJ1-1|TRBV9|-
CASSVDTGSQAFF
TGTGCCAGCAGCGTAGACACAGGGTCACAAGCTTTCTTT
>-|TRBJ2-6|TRBV4-2|-
CASSQARTAGANVLTF
TGTGCCAGCAGCCAAGCCAGGACTGCTGGGGCCAACGTCCTGACTTTC
>-|TRBJ2-1|TRBV6-5|TRBD2
CASSRLGAGDNEQFF
TGTGCCAGCAGCCGGTTAGGTGCGGGAGACAATGAGCAGTTCTTC
>-|TRBJ2-5|TRBV29-1|-
CSVAGQETQYF
TGCAGCGTTGCAGGGCAAGAGACCCAGTACTTC
>-|TRBJ2-7|TRBV4-1|-
CASSQEGSYEQYF
TGCGCCAGCAGCCAAGAGGGGAGCTACGAGCAGTACTTC
>once|TRBJ1-1|TRBV29-1|TRBD1
CSVPRQGFPEAFF
TGCAGCGTTCCGAGACAGGGGTTCCCTGAAGCTTTCTTT
>-|TRBJ2-1|TRBV2|TRBD2
CASVAWGNSGRRGGANEQFF
TGTGCCAGCGTAGCGTGGGGAAATAGCGGGAGGAGGGGTGGGGCTAATGAGCAGTTCTTC
>-|TRBJ1-1|TRBV27|-
CASSSASKRATEAFF
TGTGCCAGCAGTTCAGCGTCGAAGAGGGCCACTGAAGCTTTCTTT
>-|TRBJ2-2|TRBV6-4|-
CASSRLAAGAYTGELFF
TGTGCCAGCAGTCGGCTTGCCGCAGGGGCTTACACCGGGGAGCTGTTTTTT
>-|TRBJ1-4|TRBV10-3|-
CAISESAGGNEKLFF
TGTGCCATCAGTGAGTCAGCGGGGGGCAATGAAAAACTGTTTTTT
>-|TRBJ2-7|TRBV5-6|-
CASSSRHGIYYEQYF
TGTGCCAGCAGCTCACGACACGGTATTTACTACGAGCAGTACTTC
>-|TRBJ2-7|TRBV9|TRBD1
CASSAGTGTGGYEQYF
TGTGCCAGCAGCGCCGGAACCGGGACAGGGGGCTACGAGCAGTACTTC
>-|TRBJ2-1|TRBV6-5|-
CASSYSRDTNNEQFF
TGTGCCAGCAGTTACTCAAGGGACACGAACAATGAGCAGTTCTTC
>-|TRBJ1-3|TRBV6-5|-
CASSRSPMGAEKYF
TGTGCCAGCAGTCGCAGCCCGATGGGGGCAGAAAAGTATTTT
>-|TRBJ2-1|TRBV28|-
CASVRWGRQGGSEQFF
TGTGCCAGCGTCCGCTGGGGGCGACAGGGAGGATCTGAGCAGTTCTTC
>-|TRBJ2-7|TRBV4-2|TRBD2
CASSLSGTSGPYEQYF
TGTGCCAGCAGCCTATCCGGGACTAGCGGCCCCTACGAGCAGTACTTC
>-|TRBJ2-2|TRBV6-1|-
CASSAYLQGANTGELFF
TGTGCCAGCAGTGCTTACTTACAGGGTGCGAACACCGGGGAGCTGTTTTTT
>-|TRBJ2-3|TRBV7-2|-
CASSRLGSGALDTQYF
TGTGCCAGCAGTCGACTCGGATCGGGAGCTTTAGATACGCAGTATTTT
>-|TRBJ2-5|TRBV5-1|TRBD1
CASSSGQGRETQYF
TGCGCCAGCAGCTCGGGACAGGGTCGCGAGACCCAGTACTTC
>-|TRBJ2-5|TRBV19|-
CASSIGTGKETQYF
TGTGCCAGTAGTATAGGAACAGGGAAAGAGACCCAGTACTTC